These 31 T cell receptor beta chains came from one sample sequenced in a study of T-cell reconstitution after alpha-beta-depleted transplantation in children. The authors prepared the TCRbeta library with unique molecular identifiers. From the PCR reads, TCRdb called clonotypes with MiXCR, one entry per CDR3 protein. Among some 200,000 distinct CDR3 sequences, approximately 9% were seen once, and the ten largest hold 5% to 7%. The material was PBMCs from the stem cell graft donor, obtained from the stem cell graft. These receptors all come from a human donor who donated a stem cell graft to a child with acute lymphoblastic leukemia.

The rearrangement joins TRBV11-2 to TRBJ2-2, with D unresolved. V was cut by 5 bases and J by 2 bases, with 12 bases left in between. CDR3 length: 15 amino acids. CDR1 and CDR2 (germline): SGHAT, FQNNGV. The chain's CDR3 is CASSRGVRNTGELFF. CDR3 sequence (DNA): TGTGCCAGCAGCCGTGGGGTCCGAAACACCGGGGAGCTGTTTTTT. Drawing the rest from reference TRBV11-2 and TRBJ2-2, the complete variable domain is EAGVAQSPRYKIIEKRQSVAFWCNPISGHATLYWYQQILGQGPKLLIQFQNNGVVDDSQLPKDRFSAERLKGVDSTLKIQPAKLEDSAVYLCASSRGVRNTGELFFGEGSRLTVL.

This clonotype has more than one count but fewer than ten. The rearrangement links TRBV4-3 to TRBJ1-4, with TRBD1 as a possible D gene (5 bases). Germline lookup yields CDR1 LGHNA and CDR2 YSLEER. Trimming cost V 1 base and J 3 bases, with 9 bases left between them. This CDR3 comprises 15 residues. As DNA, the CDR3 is TGCGCCAGCAGCCAAGGGGGGAGGTCTAATGAAAAACTGTTTTTT. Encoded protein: CASSQGGRSNEKLFF.

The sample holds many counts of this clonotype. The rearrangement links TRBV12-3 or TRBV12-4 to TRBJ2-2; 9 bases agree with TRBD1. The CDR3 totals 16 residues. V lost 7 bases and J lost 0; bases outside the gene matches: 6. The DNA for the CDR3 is TGTGCCAGCAATCCGTGGACAGGGGCGAACACCGGGGAGCTGTTTTTT. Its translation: CASNPWTGANTGELFF.

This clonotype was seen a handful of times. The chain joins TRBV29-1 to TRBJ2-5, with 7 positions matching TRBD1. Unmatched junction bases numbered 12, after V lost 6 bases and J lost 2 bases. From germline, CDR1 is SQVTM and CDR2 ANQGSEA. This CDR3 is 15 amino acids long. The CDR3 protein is CSVPEMPGQQETQYF. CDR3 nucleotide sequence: TGCAGCGTACCCGAAATGCCGGGACAGCAAGAGACCCAGTACTTC.

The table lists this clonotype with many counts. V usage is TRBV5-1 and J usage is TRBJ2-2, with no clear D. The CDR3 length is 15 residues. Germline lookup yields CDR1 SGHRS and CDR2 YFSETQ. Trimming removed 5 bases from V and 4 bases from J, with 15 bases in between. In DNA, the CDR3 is TGCGCCAGCAGACTGGCCTCCGAACCCACCGGGGAGCTGTTTTTT. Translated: CASRLASEPTGELFF.

CDR3 amino acids: CASSLAPSGGARNEQFF. The CDR3 DNA reads as TGCGCCAGCAGCTTGGCCCCTAGCGGGGGGGCTAGGAATGAGCAGTTCTTC. The chain recombines TRBV5-1 with TRBJ2-1; 12 nucleotides line up with TRBD2. Germline V gene lookup returns CDR1 SGHRS and CDR2 YFSETQ. J lost 7 bases, V lost 0 bases, and 8 bases had no gene match. The CDR3 consists of 17 residues.

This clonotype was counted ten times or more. The CDR3 loop is CASGKAGGTYEQYF. The CDR3 DNA reads TGTGCCAGCGGGAAAGCGGGGGGTACCTACGAGCAGTACTTC. This chain uses TRBV6-1 with TRBJ2-7; TRBD2 agrees at 9 bases. The J segment lost 2 bases and the V segment lost 8 bases, leaving 7 bases of the junction unmatched. This CDR3 spans 14 amino acids. CDR1 and CDR2 (germline): MNHNS, SASEGT.

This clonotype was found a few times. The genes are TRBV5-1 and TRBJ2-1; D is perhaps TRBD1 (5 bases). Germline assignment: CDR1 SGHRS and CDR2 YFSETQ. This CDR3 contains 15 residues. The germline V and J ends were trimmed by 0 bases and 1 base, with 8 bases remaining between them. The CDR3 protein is CASSLVRESYNEQFF. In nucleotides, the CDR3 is TGCGCCAGCAGCTTGGTCAGGGAATCCTACAATGAGCAGTTCTTC.

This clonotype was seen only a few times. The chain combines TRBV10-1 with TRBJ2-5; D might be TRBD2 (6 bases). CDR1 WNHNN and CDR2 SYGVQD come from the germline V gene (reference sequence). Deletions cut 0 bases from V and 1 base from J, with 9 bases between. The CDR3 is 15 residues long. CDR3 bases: TGCGCCAGCAGTGAGTCCGGGGGAGCCCAAGAGACCCAGTACTTC. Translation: CASSESGGAQETQYF.

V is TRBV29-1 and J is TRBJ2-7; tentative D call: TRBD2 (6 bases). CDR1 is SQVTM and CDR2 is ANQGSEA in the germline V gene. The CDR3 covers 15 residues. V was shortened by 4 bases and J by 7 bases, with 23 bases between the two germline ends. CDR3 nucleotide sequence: TGCAGCGTTGCTTCCCTTGCGCGACCTGGGGGGGAGCAGTACTTC. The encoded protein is CSVASLARPGGEQYF.

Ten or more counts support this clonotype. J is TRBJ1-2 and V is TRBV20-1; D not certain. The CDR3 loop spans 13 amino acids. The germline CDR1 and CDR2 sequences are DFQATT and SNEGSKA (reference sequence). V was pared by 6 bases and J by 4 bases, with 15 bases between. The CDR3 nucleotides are TGCAGTGCAATCCCCTCAAATAGCTATGGCTACACCTTC. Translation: CSAIPSNSYGYTF.

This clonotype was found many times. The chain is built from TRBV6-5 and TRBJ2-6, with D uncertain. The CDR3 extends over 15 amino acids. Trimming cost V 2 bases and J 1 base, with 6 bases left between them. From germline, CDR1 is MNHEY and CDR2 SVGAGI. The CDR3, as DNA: TGTGCCAGCAGTTACGGCAGGTCTGGGGCCAACGTCCTGACTTTC. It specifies CASSYGRSGANVLTF.

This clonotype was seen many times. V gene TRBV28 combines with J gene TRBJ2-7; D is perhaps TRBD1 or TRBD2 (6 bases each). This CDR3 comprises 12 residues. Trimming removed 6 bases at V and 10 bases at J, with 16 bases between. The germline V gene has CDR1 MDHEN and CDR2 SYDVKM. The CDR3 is CASSRLRDKQYF. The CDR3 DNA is TGTGCCAGCAGCCGTCTGCGGGACAAACAGTACTTC.

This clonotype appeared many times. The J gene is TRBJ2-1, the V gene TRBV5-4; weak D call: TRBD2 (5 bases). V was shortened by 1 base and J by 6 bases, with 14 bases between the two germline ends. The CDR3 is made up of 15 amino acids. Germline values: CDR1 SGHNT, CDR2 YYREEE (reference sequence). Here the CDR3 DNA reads TGTGCCAGCAGCTTGTATGCGGGTTTGGCCAATGAGCAGTTCTTC. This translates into CASSLYAGLANEQFF.

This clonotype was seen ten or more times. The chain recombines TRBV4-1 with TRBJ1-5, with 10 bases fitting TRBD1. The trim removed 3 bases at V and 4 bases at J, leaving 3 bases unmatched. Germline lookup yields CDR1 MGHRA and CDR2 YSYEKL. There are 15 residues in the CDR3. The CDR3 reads CASSHPDRGNQPQHF. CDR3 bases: TGCGCCAGCAGCCACCCGGACAGGGGGAATCAGCCCCAGCATTTT.

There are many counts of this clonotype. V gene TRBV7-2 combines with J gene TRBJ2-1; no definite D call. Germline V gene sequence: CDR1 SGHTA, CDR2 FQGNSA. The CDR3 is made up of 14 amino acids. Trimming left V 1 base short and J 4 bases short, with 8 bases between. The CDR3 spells CASSLVWLYNEQFF. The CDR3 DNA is TGTGCCAGCAGCTTAGTATGGCTATACAATGAGCAGTTCTTC.

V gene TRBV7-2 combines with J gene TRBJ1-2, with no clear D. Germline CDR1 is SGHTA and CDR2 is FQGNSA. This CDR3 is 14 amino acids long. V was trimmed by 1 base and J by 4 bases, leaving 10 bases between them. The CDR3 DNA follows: TGTGCCAGCAGCTTAGGTGCCAGCCCCTATGGCTACACCTTC. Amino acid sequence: CASSLGASPYGYTF.

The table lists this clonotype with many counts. CDR3 amino acids: CASSWDLSTYEQYF. The CDR3 nucleotides are TGTGCCAGCAGCTGGGATCTTTCTACCTACGAGCAGTACTTC. J is TRBJ2-7 and V is TRBV5-6, with D uncertain. In germline, CDR1 is SGHDT, CDR2 YYEEEE. The CDR3 extends over 14 amino acids. V was cut by 3 bases and J by 2 bases, with 12 bases left in between.

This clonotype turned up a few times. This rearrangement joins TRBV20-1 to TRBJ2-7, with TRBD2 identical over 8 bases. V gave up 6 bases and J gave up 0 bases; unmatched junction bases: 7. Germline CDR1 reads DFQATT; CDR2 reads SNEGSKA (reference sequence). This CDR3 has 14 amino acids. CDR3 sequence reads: CSAEGSGTSYEQYF. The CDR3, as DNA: TGCAGTGCCGAGGGTAGCGGGACCTCCTACGAGCAGTACTTC.

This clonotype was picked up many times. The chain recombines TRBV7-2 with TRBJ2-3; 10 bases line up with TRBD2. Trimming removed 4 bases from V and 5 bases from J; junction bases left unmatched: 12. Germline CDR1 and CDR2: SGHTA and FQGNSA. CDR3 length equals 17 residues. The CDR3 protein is CASSSLLAGLAGDTQYF. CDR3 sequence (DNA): TGTGCCAGCAGCTCCTTACTAGCGGGGCTAGCGGGAGATACGCAGTATTTT.

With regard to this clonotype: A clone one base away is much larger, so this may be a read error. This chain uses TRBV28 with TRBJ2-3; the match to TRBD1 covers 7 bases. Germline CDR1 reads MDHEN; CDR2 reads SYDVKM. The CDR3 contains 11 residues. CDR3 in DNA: TGTGACAGCAGCCCGGGACAGAAGTCGTATTTT. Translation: CDSSPGQKSYF.

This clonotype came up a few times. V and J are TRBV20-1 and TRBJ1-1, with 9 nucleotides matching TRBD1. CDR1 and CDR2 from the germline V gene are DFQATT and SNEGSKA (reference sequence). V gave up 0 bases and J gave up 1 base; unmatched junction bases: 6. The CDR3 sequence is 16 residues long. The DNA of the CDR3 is TGCAGTGCTAGAGAGATGTACAGGGGGCGGAACACTGAAGCTTTCTTT. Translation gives CSAREMYRGRNTEAFF.

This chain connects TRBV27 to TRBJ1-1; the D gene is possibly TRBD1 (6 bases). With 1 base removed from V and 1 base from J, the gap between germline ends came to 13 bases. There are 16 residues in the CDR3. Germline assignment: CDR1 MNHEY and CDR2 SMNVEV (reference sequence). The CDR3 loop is CASSLFGGRQNTEAFF. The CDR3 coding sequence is TGTGCCAGCAGTTTATTTGGGGGCAGGCAGAACACTGAAGCTTTCTTT.

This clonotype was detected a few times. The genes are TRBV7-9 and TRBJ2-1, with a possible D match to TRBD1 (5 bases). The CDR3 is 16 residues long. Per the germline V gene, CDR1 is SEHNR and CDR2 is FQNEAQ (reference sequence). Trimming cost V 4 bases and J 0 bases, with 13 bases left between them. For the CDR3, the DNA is TGTGCCAGCAGCTCCAATGAAGGGGCCTCCTACAATGAGCAGTTCTTC. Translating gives CASSSNEGASYNEQFF.

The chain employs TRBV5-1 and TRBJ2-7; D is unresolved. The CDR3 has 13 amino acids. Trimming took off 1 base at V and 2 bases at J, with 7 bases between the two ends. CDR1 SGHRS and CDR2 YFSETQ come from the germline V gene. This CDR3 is CASSLRSTYEQYF. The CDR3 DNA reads TGCGCCAGCAGCTTGAGGTCAACCTACGAGCAGTACTTC.

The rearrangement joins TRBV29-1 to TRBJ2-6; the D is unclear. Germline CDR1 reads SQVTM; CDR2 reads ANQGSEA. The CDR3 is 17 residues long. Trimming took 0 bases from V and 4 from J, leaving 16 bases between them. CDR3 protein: CSVEETLYRPGANVLTF. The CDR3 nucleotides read TGCAGCGTTGAAGAGACATTATACAGACCCGGGGCCAACGTCCTGACTTTC.

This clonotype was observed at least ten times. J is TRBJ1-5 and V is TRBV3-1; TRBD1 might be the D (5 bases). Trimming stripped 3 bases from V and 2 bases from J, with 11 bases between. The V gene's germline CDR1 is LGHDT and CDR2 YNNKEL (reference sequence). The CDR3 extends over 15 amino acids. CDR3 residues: CASSHGRVGNQPQHF. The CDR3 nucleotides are TGTGCCAGCAGCCACGGCAGGGTTGGCAATCAGCCCCAGCATTTT.

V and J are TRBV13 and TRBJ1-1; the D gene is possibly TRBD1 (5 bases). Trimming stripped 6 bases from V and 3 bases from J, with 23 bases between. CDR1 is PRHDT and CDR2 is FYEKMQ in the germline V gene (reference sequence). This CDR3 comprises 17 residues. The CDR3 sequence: CASSLIRVEGPYTEAFF. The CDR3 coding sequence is TGTGCCAGCAGTCTCATCCGGGTTGAGGGACCGTACACTGAAGCTTTCTTT.

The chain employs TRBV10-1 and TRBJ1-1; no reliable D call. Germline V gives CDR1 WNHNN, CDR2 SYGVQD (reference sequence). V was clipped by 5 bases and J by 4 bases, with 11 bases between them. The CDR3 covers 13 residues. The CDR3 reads CASSSGHGTEAFF. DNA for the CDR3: TGCGCCAGCAGTTCGGGCCATGGCACTGAAGCTTTCTTT.

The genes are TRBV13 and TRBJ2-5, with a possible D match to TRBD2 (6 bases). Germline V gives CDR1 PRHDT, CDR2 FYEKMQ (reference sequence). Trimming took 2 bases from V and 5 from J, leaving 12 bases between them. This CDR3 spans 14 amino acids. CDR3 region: CASSLTSFVETQYF. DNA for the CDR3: TGTGCCAGCAGCTTAACTAGCTTTGTGGAGACCCAGTACTTC.

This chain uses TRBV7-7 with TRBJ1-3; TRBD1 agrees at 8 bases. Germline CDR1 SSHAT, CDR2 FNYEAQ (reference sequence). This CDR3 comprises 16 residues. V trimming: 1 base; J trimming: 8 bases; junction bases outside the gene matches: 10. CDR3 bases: TGTGCCAGCAGCTTAGGCGGGCCAGGGGGCGCGGACACCATATATTTT. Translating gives CASSLGGPGGADTIYF.